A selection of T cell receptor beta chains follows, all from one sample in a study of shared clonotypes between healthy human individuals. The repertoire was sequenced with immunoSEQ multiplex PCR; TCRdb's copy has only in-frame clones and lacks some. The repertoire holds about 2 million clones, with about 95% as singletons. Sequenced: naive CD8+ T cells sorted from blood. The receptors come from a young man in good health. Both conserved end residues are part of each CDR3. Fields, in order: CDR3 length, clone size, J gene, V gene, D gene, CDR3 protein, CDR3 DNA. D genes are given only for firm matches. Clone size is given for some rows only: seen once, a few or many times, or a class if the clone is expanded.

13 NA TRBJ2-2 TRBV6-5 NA CASSYALPGELFF TGTGCCAGCAGTTACGCTCTACCCGGGGAGCTGTTTTTT
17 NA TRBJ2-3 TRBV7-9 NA CASSTTLGGEGRHTQYF TGTGCCAGCAGCACTACGCTAGGGGGGGAGGGCCGCCATACGCAGTATTTT
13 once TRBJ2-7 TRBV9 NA CASSVGPLGEQYF TGTGCCAGCAGCGTAGGGCCGCTGGGCGAGCAGTACTTC
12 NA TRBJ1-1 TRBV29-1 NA CSAIKGNTEAFF TGCAGCGCCATTAAGGGGAACACTGAAGCTTTCTTT
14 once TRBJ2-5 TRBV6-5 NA CASSYLLDGGTQYF TGTGCCAGCAGTTACCTACTCGACGGGGGGACCCAGTACTTC
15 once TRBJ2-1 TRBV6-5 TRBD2 CASSPSGAIYNEQFF TGTGCCAGCAGCCCTAGCGGGGCAATCTACAATGAGCAGTTCTTC
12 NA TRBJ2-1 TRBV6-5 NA CASSYSGYEQFF TGTGCCAGCAGTTACTCGGGCTATGAGCAGTTCTTC
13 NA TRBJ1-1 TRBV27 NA CASSSGMNTEAFF TGTGCCAGCAGTTCCGGCATGAACACTGAAGCTTTCTTT
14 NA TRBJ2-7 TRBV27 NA CASNPGGRSYEQYF TGTGCCAGCAACCCGGGGGGCCGATCCTACGAGCAGTACTTC
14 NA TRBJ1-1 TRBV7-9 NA CASSLVGVDTEAFF TGTGCCAGCAGCTTGGTAGGGGTAGACACTGAAGCTTTCTTT
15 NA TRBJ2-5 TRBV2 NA CASSEWSNLRETQYF TGTGCCAGCAGTGAATGGAGCAACCTCCGGGAGACCCAGTACTTC
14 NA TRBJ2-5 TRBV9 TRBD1 CASSATGGWETQYF TGTGCCAGCAGCGCGACAGGGGGGTGGGAGACCCAGTACTTC
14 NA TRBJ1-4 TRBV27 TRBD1 CASSQTGANEKLFF TGTGCCAGCAGCCAAACAGGGGCGAATGAAAAACTGTTTTTT
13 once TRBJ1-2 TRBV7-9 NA CASSSILWGGYTF TGTGCCAGCAGCTCGATTTTGTGGGGCGGCTACACCTTC
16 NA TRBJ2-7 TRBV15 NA CATSREQGLLSYEQYF TGTGCCACCAGCAGAGAGCAGGGACTGCTATCCTACGAGCAGTACTTC
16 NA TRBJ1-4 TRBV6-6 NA CASSDSGQNYNEKLFF TGTGCCAGCAGTGACTCAGGACAGAATTATAATGAAAAACTGTTTTTT
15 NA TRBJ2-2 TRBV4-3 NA CASSQDHRLFGELFF TGCGCCAGCAGCCAAGATCACCGTCTTTTCGGGGAGCTGTTTTTT
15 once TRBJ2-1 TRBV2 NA CASSDGDQGYNEQFF TGTGCCAGCAGTGATGGGGATCAGGGCTACAATGAGCAGTTCTTC
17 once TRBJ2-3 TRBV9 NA CASNINGGGSSTDTQYF TGTGCCAGCAATATAAACGGAGGGGGGTCATCCACAGATACGCAGTATTTT
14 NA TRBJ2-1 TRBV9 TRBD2 CASSPGLAGLEQFF TGTGCCAGCAGCCCAGGCCTAGCGGGACTGGAGCAGTTCTTC
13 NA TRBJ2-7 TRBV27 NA CASSGTGSGEQYF TGTGCCAGCAGCGGAACAGGGTCGGGCGAGCAGTACTTC
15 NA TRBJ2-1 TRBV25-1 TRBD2 CASSETGGVYNEQFF TGTGCCAGCAGTGAAACGGGGGGAGTCTACAATGAGCAGTTCTTC
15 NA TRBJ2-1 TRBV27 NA CASSFNGGAYNEQFF TGTGCCAGCAGTTTTAATGGAGGGGCCTACAATGAGCAGTTCTTC
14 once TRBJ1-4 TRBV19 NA CASSGYAGVEKLFF TGTGCCAGTAGTGGCTATGCAGGGGTCGAAAAACTGTTTTTT
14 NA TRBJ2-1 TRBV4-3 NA CASSQGVADNEQFF TGCGCCAGCAGCCAAGGGGTAGCAGACAATGAGCAGTTCTTC
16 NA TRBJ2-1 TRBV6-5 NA CASSYSWGETYNEQFF TGTGCCAGCAGTTACTCATGGGGGGAGACCTACAATGAGCAGTTCTTC
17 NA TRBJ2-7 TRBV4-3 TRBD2 CASSQGLAGEGSYEQYF TGCGCCAGCAGCCAGGGACTAGCGGGAGAGGGTTCGTACGAGCAGTACTTC
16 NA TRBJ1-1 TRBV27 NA CASNQILTATNTEAFF TGTGCCAGCAATCAGATCCTCACGGCGACGAACACTGAAGCTTTCTTT
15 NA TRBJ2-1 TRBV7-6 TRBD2 CASSLGLAGDNEQFF TGTGCCAGCAGCTTAGGACTAGCGGGGGACAATGAGCAGTTCTTC
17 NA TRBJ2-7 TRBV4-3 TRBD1 CASSLSTGTGTSYEQYF TGCGCCAGCAGCCTTAGTACCGGGACAGGGACCTCCTACGAGCAGTACTTC
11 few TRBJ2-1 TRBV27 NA CASSEYNEQFF TGTGCCAGCAGTGAATACAATGAGCAGTTCTTC
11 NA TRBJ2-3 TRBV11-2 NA CASGYPDTQYF TGTGCCAGCGGGTATCCAGATACGCAGTATTTT
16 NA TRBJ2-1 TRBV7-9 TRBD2 CASSQNPGGPYNEQFF TGTGCCAGCAGCCAAAACCCGGGAGGGCCCTACAATGAGCAGTTCTTC
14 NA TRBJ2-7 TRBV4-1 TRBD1 CASSQEDRAYEQYF TGCGCCAGCAGCCAAGAAGACAGGGCCTACGAGCAGTACTTC
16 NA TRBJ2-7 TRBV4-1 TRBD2 CASSQAPFSGGGEQYF TGCGCCAGCAGCCAAGCCCCCTTTTCGGGAGGGGGCGAGCAGTACTTC
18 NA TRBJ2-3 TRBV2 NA CASSEYGGPTESTDTQYF TGTGCCAGCAGTGAATACGGGGGGCCGACGGAATCCACAGATACGCAGTATTTT
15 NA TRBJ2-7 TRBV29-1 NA CSVEDRGRPPYEQYF TGCAGCGTTGAAGACCGTGGGAGGCCACCCTACGAGCAGTACTTC
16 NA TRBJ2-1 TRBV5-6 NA CASSLEFSSLGNEQFF TGTGCCAGCAGCTTGGAATTCTCCTCCCTTGGGAATGAGCAGTTCTTC
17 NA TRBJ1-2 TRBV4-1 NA CASSQAGIIYDYYGYTF TGCGCCAGCAGCCAAGCCGGCATAATCTACGACTACTATGGCTACACCTTC
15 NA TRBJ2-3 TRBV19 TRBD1 CASSIRTGGEDTQYF TGTGCCAGTAGTATACGGACAGGGGGCGAAGATACGCAGTATTTT
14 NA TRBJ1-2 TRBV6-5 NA CASSYSMGSAGYTF TGTGCCAGCAGTTACTCGATGGGATCAGCTGGCTACACCTTC
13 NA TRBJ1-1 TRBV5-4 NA CASSRGLNTEAFF TGTGCCAGCAGCCGTGGGCTGAACACTGAAGCTTTCTTT
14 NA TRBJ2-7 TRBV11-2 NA CASSLYGPSYEQYF TGTGCCAGCAGCTTATATGGCCCTTCCTACGAGCAGTACTTC
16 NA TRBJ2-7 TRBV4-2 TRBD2 CASSQESSGGAYEQYF TGTGCCAGCAGCCAAGAGTCTAGCGGGGGGGCCTACGAGCAGTACTTC
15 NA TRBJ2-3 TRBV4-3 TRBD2 CASSQVAGEGDTQYF TGCGCCAGCAGCCAAGTAGCGGGAGAGGGAGATACGCAGTATTTT
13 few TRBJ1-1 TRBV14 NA CASSQGRNTEAFF TGTGCCAGCAGCCAAGGACGGAACACTGAAGCTTTCTTT
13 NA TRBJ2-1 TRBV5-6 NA CASSLDSYNEQFF TGTGCCAGCAGCTTGGACAGCTACAATGAGCAGTTCTTC
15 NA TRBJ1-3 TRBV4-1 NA CASSQVGGAGNTIYF TGCGCCAGCAGCCAAGTAGGCGGAGCTGGAAACACCATATATTTT
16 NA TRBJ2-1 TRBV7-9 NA CASSLMTGQLGNEQFF TGTGCCAGCAGCTTGATGACAGGACAGCTGGGAAATGAGCAGTTCTTC
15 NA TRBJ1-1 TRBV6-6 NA CASSYSEGWNTEAFF TGTGCCAGCAGTTACTCGGAGGGGTGGAACACTGAAGCTTTCTTT
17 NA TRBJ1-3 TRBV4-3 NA CASSQDGQPTTGNTIYF TGCGCCAGCAGCCAAGACGGCCAGCCCACGACTGGAAACACCATATATTTT
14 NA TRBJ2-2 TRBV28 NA CASSLEGNTGELFF TGTGCCAGCAGTTTGGAGGGTAACACCGGGGAGCTGTTTTTT
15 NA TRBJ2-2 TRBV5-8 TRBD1 CASRGDRGNTGELFF TGTGCCAGCAGGGGGGACAGGGGTAACACCGGGGAGCTGTTTTTT
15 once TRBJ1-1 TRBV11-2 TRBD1 CASSLTGVQGTEAFF TGTGCCAGCAGCCTCACAGGGGTACAAGGCACTGAAGCTTTCTTT
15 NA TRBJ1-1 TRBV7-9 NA CASSLVTGRVVEAFF TGTGCCAGCAGCTTAGTTACGGGACGGGTGGTTGAAGCTTTCTTT